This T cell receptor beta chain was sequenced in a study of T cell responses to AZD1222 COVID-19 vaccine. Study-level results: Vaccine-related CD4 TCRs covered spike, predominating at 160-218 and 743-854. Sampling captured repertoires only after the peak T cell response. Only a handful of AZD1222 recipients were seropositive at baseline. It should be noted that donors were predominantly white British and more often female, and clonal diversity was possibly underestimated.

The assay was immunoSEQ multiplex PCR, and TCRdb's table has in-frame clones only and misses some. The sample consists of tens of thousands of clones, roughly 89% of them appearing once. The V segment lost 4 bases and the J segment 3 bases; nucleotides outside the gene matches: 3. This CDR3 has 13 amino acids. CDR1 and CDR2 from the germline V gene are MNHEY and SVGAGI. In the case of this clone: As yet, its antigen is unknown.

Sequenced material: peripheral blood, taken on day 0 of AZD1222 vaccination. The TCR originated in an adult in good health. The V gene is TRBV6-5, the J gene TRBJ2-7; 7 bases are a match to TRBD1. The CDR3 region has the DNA TGTGCCAGCAGTTTGGGACAGAGCTACGAGCAGTACTTC. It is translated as CASSLGQSYEQYF.